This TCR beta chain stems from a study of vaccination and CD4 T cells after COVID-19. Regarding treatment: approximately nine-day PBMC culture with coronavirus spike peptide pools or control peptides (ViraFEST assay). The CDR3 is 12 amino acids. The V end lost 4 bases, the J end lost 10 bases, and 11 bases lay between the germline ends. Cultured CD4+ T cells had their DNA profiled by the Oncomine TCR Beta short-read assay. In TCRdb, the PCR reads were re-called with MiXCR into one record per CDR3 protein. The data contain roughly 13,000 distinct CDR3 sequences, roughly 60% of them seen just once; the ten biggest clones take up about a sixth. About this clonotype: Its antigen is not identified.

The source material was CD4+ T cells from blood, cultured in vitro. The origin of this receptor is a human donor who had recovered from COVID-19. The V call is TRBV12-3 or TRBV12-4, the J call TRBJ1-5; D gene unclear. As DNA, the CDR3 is TGTGCCAGCAGTTACACCGACCAACCCCAGCATTTT. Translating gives CASSYTDQPQHF.